This T cell receptor (beta chain) was sequenced during a study of shared clonotypes between healthy human individuals. Background on the study: Three CD4 naive, three CD4 memory, two CD8 naive and one CD8 memory plate were used per donor.

CD8 cells classed as naive were CD45RO-negative and positively selected for CCR7, excluding terminally differentiated effector memory CD45RA+ cells. This table comes from immunoSEQ multiplex PCR, and its TCRdb copy is limited to in-frame clones, with some not included. The sample holds about 1,900,000 clones, around 96% seen once. V lost 3 bases and J lost 1; bases outside the gene matches: 5. The V gene's germline CDR1 is MGHRA and CDR2 YSYEKL. The CDR3 consists of 17 residues. This receptor was taken from a man in his late teens or twenties in good health. The chain carries TRBV4-1 and TRBJ1-6, with 8 bases aligning to TRBD1. The sample taken for sequencing was naive CD8+ T cells sorted from blood. This chain's CDR3 is CASSQGDRWSYNSPLHF. The CDR3 DNA sequence: TGCGCCAGCAGCCAGGGGGACAGGTGGTCCTATAATTCACCCCTCCACTTT.